This entry lists 18 T cell receptor beta chains sequenced from one sample in a study of OX40 agonist ivuxolimab in advanced cancers. Sequencing was performed with immunoSEQ multiplex PCR; in TCRdb, only in-frame clones are kept and a portion is missing. Among more than 55,000 clones, 65% to 90% were seen once, and the ten largest hold less than 4.5%. This specimen consisted of CD4+ or CD8+ T cells sorted from blood, obtained in a trial of the OX40 agonist ivuxolimab. These receptors were collected from an adult with an advanced solid tumor such as melanoma, head and neck, liver or kidney cancer.

The chain couples TRBV5-4 to TRBJ1-2, with D unclear. V was pared by 0 bases and J by 8 bases, with 11 bases between. The germline V gene has CDR1 SGHNT and CDR2 YYREEE (reference sequence). This CDR3 has 13 amino acids. Here the CDR3 DNA reads TGTGCCAGCAGCTTGGATCAGTTTGGGGGCTACACCTTC. Protein: CASSLDQFGGYTF. Looking up the rest from reference TRBV5-4 and TRBJ1-2 gives the full variable domain: ETGVTQSPTHLIKTRGQQVTLRCSSQSGHNTVSWYQQALGQGPQFIFQYYREEENGRGNFPPRFSGLQFPNYSSELNVNALELDDSALYLCASSLDQFGGYTFGSGTRLTVV.

This chain joins TRBV6-5 and TRBJ2-7; TRBD2 might be the D (5 bases). The V gene lost 5 bases and the J gene lost 7 bases, with 12 bases spanning the gap. Germline V CDR1 and CDR2: MNHEY, SVGAGI. This CDR3 spans 12 amino acids. The DNA for the CDR3 is TGTGCCAGCAGTCCGATTAGGGAGGAGCAGTACTTC. It translates to CASSPIREEQYF.

The genes are TRBV19 and TRBJ1-2; D remains unclear. CDR1 is LNHDA and CDR2 is SQIVND in the germline V gene (reference sequence). The CDR3 has 15 amino acids. Trimming stripped 7 bases from V and 2 bases from J, with 17 bases between. The CDR3, as DNA: TGTGCCAGTAACCTACGTCGGACGGAGAACTATGGCTACACCTTC. This sequence encodes CASNLRRTENYGYTF.

CDR3: CASSPRADEQYF. The CDR3 DNA follows: TGTGCCAGCAGCCCCCGGGCGGACGAGCAGTACTTC. This chain connects TRBV7-9 to TRBJ2-7; D unclear. The V gene's germline CDR1 is SEHNR and CDR2 FQNEAQ (reference sequence). Trimming left V 5 bases short and J 5 bases short, with 10 bases between. The length of the CDR3 is 12 residues.

Regarding this clone: The junction departs from the called germline gene at one end, perhaps through a read error. The genes are TRBV14 and TRBJ2-1; 8 bases match TRBD2. The CDR3 runs to 13 residues. Germline V lookup: CDR1 SGHDN, CDR2 FVKESK. For the CDR3, the DNA is TGTGCCAGCAGCCAGAGCGGGGGCCCCAAGCCGGTCTTC. It yields the protein CASSQSGGPKPVF.

The chain combines TRBV29-1 with TRBJ2-2, with unresolved D. Germline V gene data show CDR1 as SQVTM and CDR2 as ANQGSEA. V lost 4 bases and J lost 0, with 6 bases in between. The CDR3 loop spans 13 amino acids. CDR3 sequence reads: CSVGVSNTGELFF. CDR3 DNA sequence: TGCAGCGTTGGGGTATCGAACACCGGGGAGCTGTTTTTT.

This sequence joins TRBV29-1 and TRBJ1-2, with D tentatively TRBD1 (5 bases). V lost 3 bases and J lost 6, with 8 bases in between. From germline, CDR1 is SQVTM and CDR2 ANQGSEA. The CDR3 length is 11 residues. The CDR3 spells CSVDRVNGYTF. The CDR3, as DNA: TGCAGCGTTGACAGGGTAAATGGCTACACCTTC.

The gene calls are TRBV7-2 and TRBJ1-4; 8 bases align to TRBD1. The last part of the DNA fits TRBJ2-2 better; the J call may be wrong. The germline CDR1 and CDR2 sequences are SGHTA and FQGNSA. The CDR3 is 13 amino acids. The CDR3 reads CASSPGQGVELFF. CDR3 bases: TGTGCCAGCAGCCCAGGACAGGGCGTGGAGCTGTTTTTT.

The rearrangement uses TRBV7-2 and TRBJ1-6, with a possible D match to TRBD1 (5 bases). V was cut by 3 bases and J by 4 bases, with 16 bases left in between. CDR1 and CDR2 from the germline V gene are SGHTA and FQGNSA. The CDR3 contains 17 residues. The CDR3 reads CASSFGSSRGYNSPLHF. The CDR3 nucleotides read TGTGCCAGCAGCTTCGGCTCCTCTAGGGGATATAATTCACCCCTCCACTTT.

In its sample, this clone was seen a few times. CDR3 protein: CASSLSEAVSNYGYTF. The CDR3, as DNA: TGTGCCAGCAGCCTATCGGAGGCTGTATCTAACTATGGCTACACCTTC. The J gene is TRBJ1-2, the V gene TRBV7-6, with D unresolved. V was trimmed by 5 bases and J by 0 bases, leaving 16 bases between them. The CDR3 loop spans 16 amino acids. CDR1 is SGHVS, CDR2 FNYEAQ, per germline.

This chain links TRBV20-1 with TRBJ1-4; no reliable D call. The V gene lost 6 bases and the J gene lost 6 bases, with 8 bases spanning the gap. The length of the CDR3 is 11 residues. CDR1 and CDR2 (germline): DFQATT, SNEGSKA (reference sequence). The CDR3 sequence is CSALEDEKLFF. The CDR3 DNA sequence: TGCAGTGCCCTTGAGGATGAAAAACTGTTTTTT.

The gene calls are TRBV7-9 and TRBJ1-4; no reliable D call. V lost 5 bases and J 4 bases, leaving 17 bases between the germline ends. Germline V gives CDR1 SEHNR, CDR2 FQNEAQ (reference sequence). The CDR3 spans 16 residues. CDR3 region: CASSPTYTQYNEKLFF. The CDR3 DNA is TGTGCCAGCAGCCCAACTTACACTCAATATAATGAAAAACTGTTTTTT.

This clone has only a few counts. V is TRBV7-9 and J is TRBJ2-2; D call uncertain. CDR1 and CDR2 from the germline V gene are SEHNR and FQNEAQ (reference sequence). The CDR3 consists of 13 residues. V was clipped by 3 bases and J by 6 bases, with 8 bases between them. CDR3: CASSFVQAGELFF. The CDR3 DNA reads as TGTGCCAGCAGCTTCGTCCAAGCCGGGGAGCTGTTTTTT.

This clone appeared once. The chain has TRBV6-1 and TRBJ1-2; TRBD1 aligns across 10 bases. This CDR3 has 13 residues. The junction had 6 bases not matched to a gene; V was cut back by 6 bases and J by 8 bases. Germline loops: CDR1 MNHNS, CDR2 SASEGT. This CDR3 reads CASSPRDRGGYTF. The DNA of the CDR3 is TGTGCCAGCAGCCCGCGGGACAGGGGAGGCTACACCTTC.

There are a few counts of this clone. The J gene is TRBJ1-1, the V gene TRBV19; tentative D call: TRBD1 (5 bases). This CDR3 has 15 residues. Germline CDR1 LNHDA, CDR2 SQIVND (reference sequence). V was pared by 6 bases and J by 5 bases, with 19 bases between. The CDR3 region is CASRPRGQGYTEAFF. In DNA, the CDR3 is TGTGCCAGTAGGCCTCGAGGGCAGGGATATACTGAAGCTTTCTTT.

This clone was seen a handful of times. V and J are TRBV28 and TRBJ1-5, with a tentative D call TRBD1 (5 bases). Germline CDR1 reads MDHEN; CDR2 reads SYDVKM. This CDR3 is built from 17 residues. V lost 4 bases and J 2 bases, leaving 18 bases between the germline ends. CDR3 DNA: TGTGCCAGCAGTTCCCCCGGTCAGGGCGTGGGCAATCAGCCCCAGCATTTT. Residues: CASSSPGQGVGNQPQHF.

The genes are TRBV4-1 and TRBJ1-5; no clear D. This CDR3 is 17 amino acids long. Trimming took 1 base from V and 5 from J, leaving 18 bases between them. Germline CDR1 reads MGHRA; CDR2 reads YSYEKL. The CDR3: CASSQVGLDLSDQPQHF. The CDR3 DNA sequence: TGCGCCAGCAGCCAAGTAGGTCTCGACCTGAGTGATCAGCCCCAGCATTTT.

V gene TRBV28 combines with J gene TRBJ1-1; D is perhaps TRBD1 (5 bases). This CDR3 is 16 amino acids long. The germline CDR1 and CDR2 sequences are MDHEN and SYDVKM. The V end lost 3 bases, the J end lost 1 base, and 15 bases lay between the germline ends. CDR3 loop: CASSLNTMGGNTEAFF. CDR3 DNA sequence: TGTGCCAGCAGTTTGAACACCATGGGGGGGAACACTGAAGCTTTCTTT.